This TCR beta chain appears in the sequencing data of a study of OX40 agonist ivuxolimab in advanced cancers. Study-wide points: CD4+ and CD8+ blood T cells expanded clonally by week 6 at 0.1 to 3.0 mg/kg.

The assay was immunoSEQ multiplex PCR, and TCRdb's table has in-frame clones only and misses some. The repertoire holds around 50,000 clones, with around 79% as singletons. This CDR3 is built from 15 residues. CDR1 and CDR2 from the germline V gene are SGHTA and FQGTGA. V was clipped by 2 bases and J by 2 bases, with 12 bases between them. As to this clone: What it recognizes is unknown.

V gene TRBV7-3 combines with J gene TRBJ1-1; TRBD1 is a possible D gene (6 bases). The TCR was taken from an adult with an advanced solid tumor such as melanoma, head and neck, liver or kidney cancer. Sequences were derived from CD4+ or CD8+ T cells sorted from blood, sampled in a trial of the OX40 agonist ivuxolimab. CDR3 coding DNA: TGTGCCAGCAGCTTAGGGGGCCGGGGTAACACTGAAGCTTTCTTT. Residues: CASSLGGRGNTEAFF.